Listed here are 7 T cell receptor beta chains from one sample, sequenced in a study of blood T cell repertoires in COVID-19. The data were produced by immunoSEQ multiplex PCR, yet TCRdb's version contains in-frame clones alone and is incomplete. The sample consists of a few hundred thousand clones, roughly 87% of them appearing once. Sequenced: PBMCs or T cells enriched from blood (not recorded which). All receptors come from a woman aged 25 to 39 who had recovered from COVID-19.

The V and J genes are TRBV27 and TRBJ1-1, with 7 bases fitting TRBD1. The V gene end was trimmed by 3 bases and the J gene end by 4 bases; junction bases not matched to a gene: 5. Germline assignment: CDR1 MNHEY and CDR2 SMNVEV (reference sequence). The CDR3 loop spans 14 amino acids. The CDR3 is CASSLNRGPTEAFF. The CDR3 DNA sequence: TGTGCCAGCAGTTTGAACAGGGGCCCCACTGAAGCTTTCTTT.

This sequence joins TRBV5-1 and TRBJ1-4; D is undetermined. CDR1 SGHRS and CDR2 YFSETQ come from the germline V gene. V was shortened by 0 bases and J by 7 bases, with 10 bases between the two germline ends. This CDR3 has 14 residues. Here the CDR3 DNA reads TGCGCCAGCAGCTTGGCCTCGGGTGGTGAAAAACTGTTTTTT. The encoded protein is CASSLASGGEKLFF.

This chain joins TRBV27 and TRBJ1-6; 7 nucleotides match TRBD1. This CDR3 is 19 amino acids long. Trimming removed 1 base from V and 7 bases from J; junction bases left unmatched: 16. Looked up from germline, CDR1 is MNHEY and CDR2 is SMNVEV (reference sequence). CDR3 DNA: TGTGCCAGCAGTTTATTTGGATGGTATGCAGGGGGATTCAATTCACCCCTCCACTTT. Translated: CASSLFGWYAGGFNSPLHF.

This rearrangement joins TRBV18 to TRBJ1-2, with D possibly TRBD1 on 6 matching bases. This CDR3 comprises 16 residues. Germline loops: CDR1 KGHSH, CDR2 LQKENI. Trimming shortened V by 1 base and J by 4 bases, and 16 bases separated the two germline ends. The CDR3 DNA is TGTGCCAGCTCACCACTCCCAGCCTCGGACAGCTATGGCTACACCTTC. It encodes CASSPLPASDSYGYTF.

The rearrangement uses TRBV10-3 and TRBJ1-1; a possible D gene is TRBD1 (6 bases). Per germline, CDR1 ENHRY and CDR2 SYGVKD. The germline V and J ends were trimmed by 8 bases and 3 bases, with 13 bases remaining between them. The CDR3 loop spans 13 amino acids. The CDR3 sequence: CAIGSGVYTEAFF. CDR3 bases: TGTGCCATCGGGTCAGGGGTGTACACTGAAGCTTTCTTT.

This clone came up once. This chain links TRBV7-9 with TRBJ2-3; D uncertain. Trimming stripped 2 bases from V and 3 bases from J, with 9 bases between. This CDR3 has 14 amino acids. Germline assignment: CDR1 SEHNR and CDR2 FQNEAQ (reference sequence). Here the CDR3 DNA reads TGTGCCAGCAGCTTACTGAGTCTGACAGATACGCAGTATTTT. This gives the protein CASSLLSLTDTQYF.

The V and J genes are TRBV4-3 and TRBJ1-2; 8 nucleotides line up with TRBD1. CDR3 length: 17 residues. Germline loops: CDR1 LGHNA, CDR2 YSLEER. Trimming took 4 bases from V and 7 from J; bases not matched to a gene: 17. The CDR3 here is CASSPRGAGGAMGGYTF. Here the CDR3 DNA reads TGCGCCAGCAGCCCCCGAGGAGCAGGGGGCGCGATGGGTGGCTACACCTTC.